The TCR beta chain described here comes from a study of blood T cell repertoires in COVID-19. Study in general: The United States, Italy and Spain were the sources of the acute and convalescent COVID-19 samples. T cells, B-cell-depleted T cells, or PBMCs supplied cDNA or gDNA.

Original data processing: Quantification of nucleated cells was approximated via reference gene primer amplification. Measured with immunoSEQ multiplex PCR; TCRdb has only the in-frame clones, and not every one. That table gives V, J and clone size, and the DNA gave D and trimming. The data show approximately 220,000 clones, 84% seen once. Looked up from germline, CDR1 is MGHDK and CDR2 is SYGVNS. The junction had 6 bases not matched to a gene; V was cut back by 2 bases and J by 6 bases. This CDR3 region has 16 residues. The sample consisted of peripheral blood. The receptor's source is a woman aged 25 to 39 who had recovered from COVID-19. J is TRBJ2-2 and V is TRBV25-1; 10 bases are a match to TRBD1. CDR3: CASSEPDRGLPGELFF. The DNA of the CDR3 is TGTGCCAGCAGTGAACCCGACAGGGGGCTACCCGGGGAGCTGTTTTTT.